Below are 27 T cell receptor beta chains sequenced from a single sample in a study of human T cells and chemical hapten exposure. TCRdb re-analysed the RACE reads in MiXCR, keeping a single row per CDR3 protein. This sample has 120,000 or so distinct CDR3 sequences; around 13% occur once, and the top ten carry roughly 0.92%. The time point here: patch test 1, 2 weeks after DPC sensitization. Treatment meaning: therapeutic diphenylcyclopropenone sensitization with weekly scalp DPC. Sequences were derived from whole blood, sampled in connection with sensitization to the hapten diphenylcyclopropenone (DPC). The receptors originated from a man younger than 35 with alopecia areata. Some clones in this sample may be carry-over from other donors' samples.

V is TRBV20-1 and J is TRBJ2-7, with 10 bases lining up with TRBD2. The CDR3 has 15 amino acids. V shed 0 bases, J shed 6 bases, and the junction held 8 bases outside the gene matches. Germline CDR1 DFQATT, CDR2 SNEGSKA (reference sequence). CDR3 region: CSARDPQRGGVEQYF. CDR3 DNA: TGCAGTGCTAGAGATCCGCAGCGGGGGGGAGTCGAGCAGTACTTC.

Ten or more counts support this clonotype. This chain connects TRBV20-1 to TRBJ1-1, with D tentatively TRBD1 (5 bases). The germline V gene encodes CDR1 DFQATT and CDR2 SNEGSKA (reference sequence). Trimming cost V 4 bases and J 0 bases, with 24 bases left between them. The CDR3 is made up of 18 amino acids. The CDR3 DNA follows: TGCAGTGCTAAGCCCCTTCGGGACGGGACTATTATGAACACTGAAGCTTTCTTT. Residues: CSAKPLRDGTIMNTEAFF.

The chain couples TRBV9 to TRBJ2-7, with D unclear. The CDR3 length is 14 residues. Germline loops: CDR1 SGDLS, CDR2 YYNGEE. V lost 0 bases and J lost 0, with 7 bases in between. The CDR3 region has the DNA TGTGCCAGCAGCGTAGACACCTTCTCCTACGAGCAGTACTTC. Its translation: CASSVDTFSYEQYF.

The chain joins TRBV5-1 to TRBJ2-7, with 8 bases aligning to TRBD1. J was trimmed by 2 bases and V by 4 bases; bases with no gene match: 8. CDR1 SGHRS and CDR2 YFSETQ come from the germline V gene. The CDR3 covers 15 residues. CDR3 DNA sequence: TGCGCCAGCAGCATAGAAGGACAGGGACCCTACGAGCAGTACTTC. The encoded protein is CASSIEGQGPYEQYF.

At least ten counts were recorded for this clonotype. V usage is TRBV6-2 or TRBV6-3 and J usage is TRBJ1-2; TRBD1 matches 10 bases. The germline V gene has CDR1 MNHEY and CDR2 SVGEGT. J lost 2 bases, V lost 2 bases, and 8 bases had no gene match. The CDR3 spans 17 residues. The CDR3 coding sequence is TGTGCCAGCAGTTACCCGCCCGACAGGGGGCAGAACTATGGCTACACCTTC. It translates to CASSYPPDRGQNYGYTF.

CDR3 amino acids: CSFTGAPDTEAFF. For the CDR3, the DNA is TGCAGTTTTACAGGGGCGCCTGACACTGAAGCTTTCTTT. The chain couples TRBV29-1 to TRBJ1-1; 7 bases agree with TRBD1. Germline V gene data show CDR1 as SQVTM and CDR2 as ANQGSEA. The CDR3 spans 13 residues.

The CDR3 spells CATSGGQGVSYNEQFF. The CDR3 DNA reads TGTGCCACCAGTGGTGGACAGGGGGTCTCCTACAATGAGCAGTTCTTC. This chain uses TRBV24-1 with TRBJ2-1; TRBD1 matches at 10 bases. Looked up from germline, CDR1 is KGHDR and CDR2 is SFDVKD. V gave up 5 bases and J gave up 0 bases; unmatched junction bases: 3. The CDR3 is made up of 16 amino acids.

This clonotype has more than one count but fewer than ten. The rearrangement uses TRBV12-3 or TRBV12-4 and TRBJ1-1; maybe TRBD1 (5 bases). The V end was cut by 6 bases, the J end by 0 bases, with 14 bases between. This CDR3 has 15 amino acids. The CDR3: CASRPTQVLNTEAFF. CDR3 bases: TGTGCCAGCAGACCCACACAGGTACTGAACACTGAAGCTTTCTTT.

This clonotype was found a few times. The chain links TRBV23-1 to TRBJ2-7; no reliable D call. TRBV23-1 is annotated as an ORF whose role is uncertain. This CDR3 contains 14 residues. Deletions cut 2 bases from V and 0 bases from J, with 8 bases between. The CDR3 protein is CASSQRHSSYEQYV. The CDR3 DNA follows: TGCGCCAGCAGTCAACGCCACAGCTCCTACGAGCAGTACGTC.

This clonotype appeared a few times. The gene calls are TRBV6-4 and TRBJ2-3; 8 nucleotides line up with TRBD2. The CDR3 totals 13 residues. CDR1 is MRHNA and CDR2 is SNTAGT in the germline V gene. V lost 8 bases, J lost 4 bases, and 5 bases stayed unmatched. The CDR3 here is CASQDGGADTQYF. In DNA form, the CDR3 reads TGTGCCAGCCAGGACGGGGGGGCAGATACGCAGTATTTT.

This clonotype has a handful of counts. The chain carries TRBV4-1 and TRBJ1-1; D is unresolved. Germline loops: CDR1 MGHRA, CDR2 YSYEKL. CDR3 length: 13 amino acids. V shed 4 bases and J shed 2 bases, with 8 bases lying between them. CDR3 DNA: TGCGCCAGCAGCCCGAGAGTTAACACTGAAGCTTTCTTT. This gives the protein CASSPRVNTEAFF.

The chain links TRBV3-1 to TRBJ2-2, with D perhaps matching TRBD1 (6 bases). In germline, CDR1 is LGHDT, CDR2 YNNKEL (reference sequence). Deletions cut 1 base from V and 2 bases from J, with 14 bases between. There are 17 residues in the CDR3. Here the CDR3 DNA reads TGTGCCAGCAGCCAAGGGGTCCAGGGGAAAAACACCGGGGAGCTGTTTTTT. Translation gives CASSQGVQGKNTGELFF.

The chain joins TRBV6-6 to TRBJ2-3; D is unclear. The V end was cut by 2 bases, the J end by 2 bases, with 14 bases between. In germline, CDR1 is MNHNY, CDR2 SVGAGI (reference sequence). The CDR3 totals 16 residues. CDR3 DNA: TGTGCCAGCAGTTACAACTCATGGCTGTCCACAGATACGCAGTATTTT. Translated, it gives CASSYNSWLSTDTQYF.

Remarks on this clonotype: A read error may produce the germline difference seen at one junction end. The V call is TRBV7-9, the J call TRBJ2-7; TRBD1 is a possible D gene (5 bases). The CDR3 totals 11 residues. Germline V CDR1 and CDR2: SEHNR, FQNEAQ (reference sequence). Here the CDR3 DNA reads TGTGCCAGCAGCCTCGGTCAGGGATTCGGCTTC. It codes for CASSLGQGFGF.

The V and J genes are TRBV6-2 or TRBV6-3 and TRBJ1-5; no clear D. Germline assignment: CDR1 MNHEY and CDR2 SVGEGT. The CDR3 is made up of 14 amino acids. V lost 8 bases and J 0 bases, leaving 11 bases between the germline ends. The CDR3 sequence: CASYSGHSNQPQHF. CDR3 DNA: TGTGCCAGCTACTCGGGCCATAGCAATCAGCCCCAGCATTTT.

This clonotype was seen repeatedly, ten times or more. The CDR3 region is CASSQNPGTNEKLFF. The CDR3 DNA reads as TGTGCCAGCAGCCAGAACCCAGGGACCAATGAAAAACTGTTTTTT. J is TRBJ1-4 and V is TRBV4-2, with D tentatively TRBD1 (5 bases). The CDR3 length is 15 residues. The germline gives CDR1 LGHNA, CDR2 YNFKEQ. Trimming took off 3 bases at V and 5 bases at J, with 13 bases between the two ends.

This clonotype has just a few counts. This chain joins TRBV7-3 and TRBJ2-3, with 7 bases that match TRBD1. Germline CDR1 is SGHTA and CDR2 is FQGTGA. The length of the CDR3 is 15 residues. J was trimmed by 6 bases and V by 4 bases; bases with no gene match: 10. The CDR3 protein is CASSSKTGNADTQYF. In nucleotides, the CDR3 is TGTGCCAGCAGCTCCAAGACAGGGAATGCGGATACGCAGTATTTT.

The chain couples TRBV7-9 to TRBJ2-1; 9 bases match TRBD1. Per germline, CDR1 SEHNR and CDR2 FQNEAQ (reference sequence). The length of the CDR3 is 17 residues. V dropped 3 bases and J dropped 0; count of bases not matched to a gene: 6. CDR3 amino acids: CASSLGGTGSSYNEQFF. The CDR3 nucleotides read TGTGCCAGCAGCTTGGGCGGGACAGGGAGCTCCTACAATGAGCAGTTCTTC.

J is TRBJ2-7 and V is TRBV29-1, with 7 nucleotides matching TRBD1. The ends lost 6 bases at V and 2 bases at J; junction bases unmatched: 4. Looked up from germline, CDR1 is SQVTM and CDR2 is ANQGSEA. The length of the CDR3 is 12 residues. CDR3 bases: TGCAGCGTCCGGGACAGCACCTACGAGCAGTACTTC. Translated: CSVRDSTYEQYF.

The chain combines TRBV18 with TRBJ1-1, with 7 bases aligning to TRBD1. V was clipped by 1 base and J by 1 base; unmatched bases: 18. Germline-derived CDR1 and CDR2 are KGHSH and LQKENI. This CDR3 spans 20 amino acids. The CDR3 spells CASSPRIGRGQSGRNTEAFF. DNA for the CDR3: TGTGCCAGCTCACCACGAATCGGACGGGGACAGAGTGGTCGGAACACTGAAGCTTTCTTT.

The sample holds a few counts of this clonotype. The rearrangement joins TRBV12-3 or TRBV12-4 to TRBJ2-6, with D perhaps assigned TRBD1 or TRBD2 (5 bases each). The CDR3 has 17 amino acids. With 5 bases removed from V and 0 bases from J, the gap between germline ends came to 14 bases. The DNA of the CDR3 is TGTGCCAGCAGTCCCTGGGGACGTCACTCTGGGGCCAACGTCCTGACTTTC. Translated, it gives CASSPWGRHSGANVLTF.

This clonotype was counted a few times. The rearrangement links TRBV11-1 to TRBJ2-6, with TRBD1 matching over 7 bases. Germline CDR1 and CDR2: SGHAT and FQDESV (reference sequence). The CDR3 extends over 15 amino acids. V trimming: 6 bases; J trimming: 2 bases; junction bases outside the gene matches: 4. The CDR3 loop is CASSRQGTGANVLTF. CDR3 DNA: TGTGCCAGCAGTCGACAGGGCACTGGGGCCAACGTCCTGACTTTC.

This clonotype has just a few counts. The chain employs TRBV4-3 and TRBJ2-4; D not resolved. Per the germline V gene, CDR1 is LGHNA and CDR2 is YSLEER. This CDR3 is 16 amino acids long. The V end lost 4 bases, the J end lost 4 bases, and 17 bases lay between the germline ends. The CDR3 DNA reads TGCGCCAGCAGCCGAGACGAGTGGTCCGGGAAAAACATTCAGTACTTC. Amino acids: CASSRDEWSGKNIQYF.

This clonotype was found a few times. The chain carries TRBV7-9 and TRBJ2-7, with D possibly TRBD2 on 6 matching bases. Per germline, CDR1 SEHNR and CDR2 FQNEAQ (reference sequence). V dropped 1 base and J dropped 0 bases, with 16 bases sitting between them. CDR3 size: 17 residues. The CDR3 bases are TGTGCCAGCAGCTTAGTGGCAGGCGCGGGGTCCTCCTACGAGCAGTACTTC. Translated, it gives CASSLVAGAGSSYEQYF.

The table lists this clonotype with a few counts. The gene calls are TRBV20-1 and TRBJ2-2; perhaps TRBD2 as D (6 bases). Deletions cut 5 bases from V and 1 base from J, with 11 bases between. Germline values: CDR1 DFQATT, CDR2 SNEGSKA (reference sequence). The CDR3 totals 14 residues. The CDR3 reads CSAGGLLNTGELFF. The DNA of the CDR3 is TGCAGTGCTGGGGGACTCCTGAACACCGGGGAGCTGTTTTTT.

The genes are TRBV5-4 and TRBJ1-4; perhaps TRBD1 as D (5 bases). The V end lost 0 bases, the J end lost 0 bases, and 9 bases lay between the germline ends. The CDR3 consists of 16 residues. Per germline, CDR1 SGHNT and CDR2 YYREEE (reference sequence). The CDR3 here is CASSLDRTATNEKLFF. CDR3 coding DNA: TGTGCCAGCAGCTTGGACAGGACCGCAACTAATGAAAAACTGTTTTTT.

This clonotype was seen more than once but under ten times. The chain employs TRBV7-8 and TRBJ2-3; 10 nucleotides line up with TRBD2. Trimming at V came to 1 base and at J to 6 bases, leaving 16 bases not matched to a gene. CDR1 is SGHVS, CDR2 FQNEAQ, per germline. The CDR3 sequence is 19 residues long. Here the CDR3 DNA reads TGTGCCAGCAGCTTAGGGCTAGCGGGGGCCCTTGCCCTCTTCGATACGCAGTATTTT. It codes for CASSLGLAGALALFDTQYF. The full variable domain, rest sourced from reference TRBV7-8 and TRBJ2-3, is GAGVSQSPRYKVAKRGQDVALRCDPISGHVSLFWYQQALGQGPEFLTYFQNEAQLDKSGLPSDRFFAERPEGSVSTLKIQRTQQEDSAVYLCASSLGLAGALALFDTQYFGPGTRLTVL.